This is a list of T cell receptor beta chains from one sample in a study of T-cell reconstitution after alpha-beta-depleted transplantation in children. TCRdb itself ran the PCR reads through MiXCR, one entry per CDR3 protein. The profile shows about 250,000 distinct CDR3 sequences, about 24% of them singletons. The sequences come from PBMCs, mostly from graft donor cells, collected 360 days after TCRalphabeta/CD19-depleted stem cell transplant. The receptors come from a female patient aged 2 to 10 who had a stem cell transplant for congenital amegakaryocytic thrombocytopenia, so the T cells may come from the graft donor. The CDR3 runs from the conserved cysteine through the conserved F or W. D genes are given only for firm matches. Expanded clones are given a class, and other clones once, few, many or no size at all.

d_call: TRBD2
j_call: TRBJ2-3
v_call: TRBV10-3
clone_size: few
cdr3_length: 15
cdr3_aa: CAISDIAGDPDTQYF
cdr3_nt: TGTGCCATCAGTGATATAGCGGGAGACCCAGATACGCAGTATTTT

d_call: NA
j_call: TRBJ2-6
v_call: TRBV7-9
clone_size: NA
cdr3_length: 17
cdr3_aa: CASSPQQGSSGANVLTF
cdr3_nt: TGTGCCAGCAGCCCCCAACAGGGTAGTTCTGGGGCCAACGTCCTGACTTTC

d_call: NA
j_call: TRBJ1-6
v_call: TRBV5-1
clone_size: NA
cdr3_length: 18
cdr3_aa: CASSPTPRQSSYNSPLHF
cdr3_nt: TGCGCCAGCAGCCCTACCCCGCGTCAAAGCTCCTATAATTCACCCCTCCACTTT

d_call: NA
j_call: TRBJ1-1
v_call: TRBV6-1
clone_size: few
cdr3_length: 13
cdr3_aa: CASRKGTNTEAFF
cdr3_nt: TGTGCCAGCAGAAAAGGGACAAACACTGAAGCTTTCTTT

d_call: TRBD2
j_call: TRBJ2-3
v_call: TRBV20-1
clone_size: few
cdr3_length: 15
cdr3_aa: CSAGNLAGAGDTQYF
cdr3_nt: TGCAGTGCTGGCAATCTAGCGGGGGCCGGAGATACGCAGTATTTT

d_call: NA
j_call: TRBJ2-7
v_call: TRBV10-3
clone_size: few
cdr3_length: 15
cdr3_aa: CAISDDGRSSYEQYF
cdr3_nt: TGTGCCATCAGTGACGACGGAAGAAGCTCCTACGAGCAGTACTTC

d_call: NA
j_call: TRBJ1-1
v_call: TRBV9
clone_size: few
cdr3_length: 13
cdr3_aa: CASTGGGSTEAFF
cdr3_nt: TGTGCCAGCACCGGGGGGGGAAGCACTGAAGCTTTCTTT

d_call: TRBD1
j_call: TRBJ2-7
v_call: TRBV7-9
clone_size: NA
cdr3_length: 15
cdr3_aa: CASSQDRGKNYEQYF
cdr3_nt: TGTGCCAGCAGTCAAGACAGGGGTAAAAACTACGAGCAGTACTTC

d_call: NA
j_call: TRBJ2-7
v_call: TRBV12-3/TRBV12-4
clone_size: few
cdr3_length: 13
cdr3_aa: CASSRSKSYEQYF
cdr3_nt: TGTGCCAGCAGCCGATCGAAATCCTACGAGCAGTACTTC

d_call: NA
j_call: TRBJ2-4
v_call: TRBV5-6
clone_size: few
cdr3_length: 14
cdr3_aa: CASSPGPLKNIQYF
cdr3_nt: TGTGCCAGCAGCCCCGGACCTCTCAAAAACATTCAGTACTTC

d_call: TRBD2
j_call: TRBJ2-5
v_call: TRBV5-1
clone_size: once
cdr3_length: 14
cdr3_aa: CASSSSGTTETQYF
cdr3_nt: TGCGCCAGCAGCTCCTCCGGGACTACGGAGACACAGTACTTC

d_call: NA
j_call: TRBJ2-5
v_call: TRBV9
clone_size: NA
cdr3_length: 14
cdr3_aa: CASSVGGHQETQYF
cdr3_nt: TGTGCCAGCAGCGTAGGGGGACATCAAGAGACCCAGTACTTC

d_call: TRBD1
j_call: TRBJ2-1
v_call: TRBV6-2/TRBV6-3
clone_size: NA
cdr3_length: 15
cdr3_aa: CASSKPLNRGGEQFF
cdr3_nt: TGTGCCAGCAGCAAACCACTAAACAGGGGTGGTGAGCAGTTCTTC

d_call: NA
j_call: TRBJ2-3
v_call: TRBV12-3/TRBV12-4
clone_size: many
cdr3_length: 13
cdr3_aa: CASLRSDTDTQYF
cdr3_nt: TGTGCCAGCCTGAGGTCGGACACAGATACGCAGTATTTT

d_call: TRBD1
j_call: TRBJ2-1
v_call: TRBV4-3
clone_size: many
cdr3_length: 13
cdr3_aa: CASSKDRGHEQFF
cdr3_nt: TGCGCCAGCAGCAAGGACAGGGGGCATGAGCAGTTCTTC

d_call: NA
j_call: TRBJ2-3
v_call: TRBV3-1
clone_size: few
cdr3_length: 14
cdr3_aa: CASSLMSSTDTQYF
cdr3_nt: TGTGCCAGCAGCCTAATGAGTAGCACAGATACGCAGTATTTT

d_call: NA
j_call: TRBJ2-4
v_call: TRBV6-1
clone_size: few
cdr3_length: 15
cdr3_aa: CASIRVEKAKNIQYF
cdr3_nt: TGTGCCAGCATCAGGGTGGAGAAGGCCAAAAACATTCAGTACTTC

d_call: TRBD1
j_call: TRBJ2-6
v_call: TRBV12-3/TRBV12-4
clone_size: few
cdr3_length: 16
cdr3_aa: CASRDRGSAGANVLTF
cdr3_nt: TGTGCCAGCAGGGACAGGGGATCGGCTGGGGCCAACGTCCTGACTTTC

d_call: NA
j_call: TRBJ2-3
v_call: TRBV12-3/TRBV12-4
clone_size: NA
cdr3_length: 13
cdr3_aa: CAINQGATDTQYF
cdr3_nt: TGTGCCATCAATCAAGGAGCCACAGATACGCAGTATTTT

d_call: NA
j_call: TRBJ1-5
v_call: TRBV5-1
clone_size: NA
cdr3_length: 14
cdr3_aa: CASSLAGIDQPQHF
cdr3_nt: TGCGCCAGCAGCTTGGCAGGTATCGATCAGCCCCAGCATTTT

d_call: NA
j_call: TRBJ2-5
v_call: TRBV23-1
clone_size: NA
cdr3_length: 14
cdr3_aa: CASSQSGPQETQYF
cdr3_nt: TGCGCCAGCAGTCAATCGGGACCTCAAGAGACCCAGTACTTC

d_call: TRBD1
j_call: TRBJ2-7
v_call: TRBV24-1
clone_size: few
cdr3_length: 17
cdr3_aa: CATTKAGQGLSSYEQYF
cdr3_nt: TGTGCCACCACAAAAGCGGGACAGGGATTAAGCTCCTACGAGCAGTACTTC

d_call: TRBD1
j_call: TRBJ1-5
v_call: TRBV28
clone_size: few
cdr3_length: 17
cdr3_aa: CASSAPRGQYSNQPQHF
cdr3_nt: TGTGCCAGCAGTGCGCCCAGGGGGCAATATAGCAATCAGCCCCAGCATTTT

d_call: TRBD1
j_call: TRBJ2-7
v_call: TRBV12-3/TRBV12-4
clone_size: NA
cdr3_length: 19
cdr3_aa: CASSFVDRVLKTTFYEQYF
cdr3_nt: TGTGCCAGCAGTTTTGTCGACAGGGTGTTAAAAACGACTTTCTACGAGCAGTACTTC

d_call: TRBD2
j_call: TRBJ2-1
v_call: TRBV18
clone_size: NA
cdr3_length: 15
cdr3_aa: CASSPDAGGDNEQFF
cdr3_nt: TGTGCCAGCTCACCAGATGCGGGAGGGGACAATGAGCAGTTCTTC

d_call: TRBD2
j_call: TRBJ2-2
v_call: TRBV3-1
clone_size: NA
cdr3_length: 18
cdr3_aa: CASSQHPGLAGNTGELFF
cdr3_nt: TGTGCCAGCAGCCAACATCCGGGACTAGCGGGAAACACCGGGGAGCTGTTTTTT

d_call: TRBD2
j_call: TRBJ2-2
v_call: TRBV9
clone_size: few
cdr3_length: 17
cdr3_aa: CASSPRGGTTEAGELFF
cdr3_nt: TGTGCCAGCAGCCCCCGGGGAGGGACGACCGAAGCCGGGGAGCTGTTTTTT

d_call: NA
j_call: TRBJ1-4
v_call: TRBV20-1
clone_size: few
cdr3_length: 12
cdr3_aa: CSASSTNEKLFF
cdr3_nt: TGCAGTGCTAGCTCAACTAATGAAAAACTGTTTTTT

d_call: TRBD2
j_call: TRBJ2-5
v_call: TRBV20-1
clone_size: NA
cdr3_length: 13
cdr3_aa: CSAKGAGVETQYF
cdr3_nt: TGCAGTGCTAAGGGAGCGGGGGTTGAGACCCAGTACTTC

d_call: TRBD2
j_call: TRBJ2-1
v_call: TRBV30
clone_size: NA
cdr3_length: 17
cdr3_aa: CAWSALRTSGRLDEQFF
cdr3_nt: TGTGCCTGGAGTGCTCTGCGGACTAGCGGGAGACTTGATGAGCAGTTCTTC

d_call: TRBD2
j_call: TRBJ2-3
v_call: TRBV20-1
clone_size: few
cdr3_length: 16
cdr3_aa: CSAQPVAGSSTDTQYF
cdr3_nt: TGCAGTGCCCAACCCGTAGCGGGATCTAGCACAGATACGCAGTATTTT

d_call: NA
j_call: TRBJ2-4
v_call: TRBV12-3/TRBV12-4
clone_size: once
cdr3_length: 12
cdr3_aa: CASSSRDSIQYF
cdr3_nt: TGTGCCAGCAGTTCGCGGGATAGCATTCAGTACTTC

d_call: TRBD1
j_call: TRBJ1-2
v_call: TRBV7-3
clone_size: few
cdr3_length: 14
cdr3_aa: CASSPGTGGDGYTF
cdr3_nt: TGTGCCAGCAGCCCCGGGACAGGGGGAGATGGCTACACCTTC

d_call: NA
j_call: TRBJ1-2
v_call: TRBV27
clone_size: few
cdr3_length: 15
cdr3_aa: CASSLGPGSGYGYTF
cdr3_nt: TGTGCCAGCAGTTTAGGGCCAGGGTCCGGCTATGGCTACACCTTC

d_call: TRBD1
j_call: TRBJ1-1
v_call: TRBV7-9
clone_size: NA
cdr3_length: 16
cdr3_aa: CASSPLPGQKNTEAFF
cdr3_nt: TGTGCCAGCAGCCCCCTACCGGGACAGAAGAACACTGAAGCTTTCTTT

d_call: NA
j_call: TRBJ2-1
v_call: TRBV4-1
clone_size: few
cdr3_length: 18
cdr3_aa: CASSQGLTGGLPYNEQFF
cdr3_nt: TGCGCCAGCAGCCAAGGTTTGACTGGGGGCCTACCCTACAATGAGCAGTTCTTC

d_call: TRBD1
j_call: TRBJ2-7
v_call: TRBV10-3
clone_size: NA
cdr3_length: 14
cdr3_aa: CAISDPTGGDEQYF
cdr3_nt: TGTGCCATCAGTGACCCCACAGGGGGAGACGAGCAGTACTTC

d_call: TRBD2
j_call: TRBJ2-5
v_call: TRBV5-1
clone_size: many
cdr3_length: 16
cdr3_aa: CASSLGGLAGEETQYF
cdr3_nt: TGCGCCAGCAGCTTAGGAGGACTAGCGGGAGAAGAGACCCAGTACTTC

d_call: TRBD2
j_call: TRBJ2-5
v_call: TRBV5-1
clone_size: few
cdr3_length: 16
cdr3_aa: CASSLRIASGGETQYF
cdr3_nt: TGCGCCAGCAGCTTGAGGATCGCCTCGGGAGGAGAGACCCAGTACTTC